The subject of this entry is one TCR beta chain. Antigen specificity is unknown. The data originate from a study of blood T cells in healthy people across ages. CDR3 length: 17 amino acids. V shed 0 bases, J shed 3 bases, and the junction held 11 bases outside the gene matches. Germline V gene data show CDR1 as SGHVS and CDR2 as FQNEAQ. With a J-beta primer mix and a sample-barcoded 5' primer, a second PCR ran about 7 to 12 cycles. With 12 random nucleotides, a template-switch adaptor tagged each individual cDNA molecule. Each CDR3 protein is one row after TCRdb ran MiXCR on the 5' RACE reads. Of about 1.6 million distinct CDR3 sequences listed, about 35% are singletons. Regarding the study as a whole: The study regarded diversity estimates from one million T cells as underestimates.

The sequence came from a woman aged 30 to 39 in good health. The rearrangement joins TRBV7-8 to TRBJ2-7; 7 bases fit TRBD2. Sequenced: blood. CDR3 loop: CASSLAVASGTLYEQYF. The DNA of the CDR3 is TGTGCCAGCAGCTTAGCGGTCGCCAGCGGGACTCTCTACGAGCAGTACTTC.